Each of the 22 T cell receptor beta chains below was sequenced from the same sample in a study of regulatory dendritic cells for organ transplantation. Generated by immunoSEQ multiplex PCR, the TCRdb table keeps only in-frame clones and is missing some. The sample includes 26,000 or so clones, around 84% of them seen just once. Source material: naive CD4+ T cells from blood. The sample's subset: CD45RA+ naive T cells. The receptors were gathered from a human donor in good health.

On this clone itself: This sample also contains other DNA sequences that code for the same CDR3. The rearrangement joins TRBV18 to TRBJ1-1, with 9 bases lining up with TRBD1. The CDR3 length is 14 residues. V trimming: 6 bases; J trimming: 2 bases; junction bases outside the gene matches: 4. CDR1 is KGHSH and CDR2 is LQKENI in the germline V gene. CDR3 DNA: TGTGCCAGCTCCCCGGACAGGGGAAACACTGAAGCTTTCTTT. Its protein is CASSPDRGNTEAFF.

The chain has TRBV5-4 and TRBJ2-1; 9 positions match TRBD2. Germline CDR1 is SGHNT and CDR2 is YYREEE (reference sequence). J was trimmed by 11 bases and V by 5 bases; bases with no gene match: 2. The CDR3 runs to 11 residues. The CDR3 DNA sequence: TGTGCCAGCAGGGCGGGGGGGCAGCAGTTCTTC. Amino acids: CASRAGGQQFF.

This clone turned up a few times. The chain links TRBV7-9 to TRBJ2-3; D is undetermined. Trimming pared 8 bases from V and 1 base from J, leaving 16 bases between. There are 15 residues in the CDR3. CDR1 is SEHNR, CDR2 FQNEAQ, per germline (reference sequence). CDR3 protein: CASQGRQVRTDTQYF. CDR3 sequence (DNA): TGTGCCAGCCAAGGAAGGCAGGTGCGCACAGATACGCAGTATTTT.

The J gene is TRBJ2-7, the V gene TRBV6-5, with 9 bases that match TRBD1. The germline gives CDR1 MNHEY, CDR2 SVGAGI. The length of the CDR3 is 15 residues. The V and J ends lost 7 bases and 3 bases, in that order; junction bases with no gene match: 10. Here the CDR3 reads CASKPSRDRVYEQYF. Here the CDR3 DNA reads TGTGCCAGCAAACCATCCCGGGACAGGGTCTACGAGCAGTACTTC.

The chain is built from TRBV28 and TRBJ1-2; TRBD1 aligns across 10 bases. The junction had 5 bases not matched to a gene; V was cut back by 4 bases and J by 3 bases. The CDR3 runs to 15 residues. Germline CDR1 and CDR2: MDHEN and SYDVKM. The CDR3 protein is CASSSGDRGYYGYTF. Here the CDR3 DNA reads TGTGCCAGCAGTTCCGGGGACAGGGGTTACTATGGCTACACCTTC.

A few counts support this clone. This chain joins TRBV9 and TRBJ2-7; 7 bases align to TRBD1. This CDR3 comprises 15 residues. V lost 0 bases to trimming and J lost 6 bases; unmatched junction nucleotides: 9. Germline-derived CDR1 and CDR2 are SGDLS and YYNGEE. CDR3 protein: CASSVARDRSSEQYF. For the CDR3, the DNA is TGTGCCAGCAGCGTAGCCCGGGACAGAAGCAGCGAGCAGTACTTC.

This clone was picked up a small number of times. The CDR3 region is CASSAGLRSGYTF. The CDR3 bases are TGTGCCAGCAGCGCGGGACTGAGGAGTGGCTACACCTTC. The V gene is TRBV9, the J gene TRBJ1-2, with a possible D match to TRBD1 (5 bases). V was shortened by 3 bases and J by 7 bases, with 13 bases between the two germline ends. Germline values: CDR1 SGDLS, CDR2 YYNGEE. This CDR3 is built from 13 residues. Filled out from reference TRBV9 and TRBJ1-2, the complete variable domain reads DSGVTQTPKHLITATGQRVTLRCSPRSGDLSVYWYQQSLDQGLQFLIQYYNGEERAKGNILERFSAQQFPDLHSELNLSSLELGDSALYFCASSAGLRSGYTFGSGTRLTVV.

J is TRBJ2-1 and V is TRBV11-3; D possibly corresponds to TRBD1 (6 bases). Trimming removed 1 base at V and 4 bases at J, with 11 bases between. The CDR3 is made up of 15 amino acids. Germline V gene lookup returns CDR1 SGHNT and CDR2 YENEEA. In nucleotides, the CDR3 is TGTGCCAGCAGCTTAGGTGGGACAAATTACAATGAGCAGTTCTTC. Protein: CASSLGGTNYNEQFF. The variable domain in full, completed from reference TRBV11-3 and TRBJ2-1, reads EAGVVQSPRYKIIEKKQPVAFWCNPISGHNTLYWYLQNLGQGPELLIRYENEEAVDDSQLPKDRFSAERLKGVDSTLKIQPAELGDSAVYLCASSLGGTNYNEQFFGPGTRLTVL.

The chain recombines TRBV27 with TRBJ2-1; 10 bases agree with TRBD1. The germline V gene has CDR1 MNHEY and CDR2 SMNVEV (reference sequence). The V segment lost 6 bases and the J segment 6 bases; nucleotides outside the gene matches: 11. The CDR3 sequence is 16 residues long. The CDR3 coding sequence is TGTGCCAGCAGGGCGACAGGGGGCTCGAGTGGCAATGAGCAGTTCTTC. The encoded protein is CASRATGGSSGNEQFF.

The chain carries TRBV7-9 and TRBJ1-1, with D perhaps matching TRBD1 (5 bases). The CDR3 covers 14 residues. The germline V and J ends were trimmed by 2 bases and 4 bases, with 11 bases remaining between them. CDR1 is SEHNR, CDR2 FQNEAQ, per germline (reference sequence). The CDR3 sequence is CASSLTQGVTEAFF. The CDR3 DNA reads as TGTGCCAGCAGCTTAACGCAGGGCGTCACTGAAGCTTTCTTT.

Here the CDR3 reads CATSGRGQGETQYF. The CDR3 region has the DNA TGCGCCACCTCGGGGAGGGGACAGGGGGAGACCCAGTACTTC. V usage is TRBV5-1 and J usage is TRBJ2-5; 10 bases match TRBD1. V trimming: 9 bases; J trimming: 5 bases; junction bases outside the gene matches: 10. The germline CDR1 and CDR2 sequences are SGHRS and YFSETQ. The CDR3 is 14 residues long.

The gene calls are TRBV19 and TRBJ2-6, with 11 bases matching TRBD1. The CDR3 totals 17 residues. Germline V lookup: CDR1 LNHDA, CDR2 SQIVND (reference sequence). The V gene end was trimmed by 5 bases and the J gene end by 5 bases; junction bases not matched to a gene: 8. The CDR3 loop reads CASSPDRGRLRANVLTF. Written as DNA, the CDR3 is TGTGCCAGTAGTCCGGACAGGGGGCGTCTTCGGGCCAACGTCCTGACTTTC.

The chain recombines TRBV7-8 with TRBJ1-5; 10 nucleotides agree with TRBD1. The CDR3 length is 18 residues. J gave up 2 bases and V 5 bases, and 12 bases lay outside the gene matches. The V gene's germline CDR1 is SGHVS and CDR2 FQNEAQ. The CDR3 loop is CASSPSTTGGGGNQPQHF. For the CDR3, the DNA is TGTGCCAGCAGCCCATCTACGACAGGGGGCGGCGGCAATCAGCCCCAGCATTTT.

The chain joins TRBV2 to TRBJ2-5; the D gene is possibly TRBD2 (6 bases). CDR1 SNHLY and CDR2 FYNNEI come from the germline V gene. The CDR3 is 13 residues long. Between the trimmed V and J ends, which lost 8 bases and 7 bases, there was a span of 17 bases. The CDR3 loop is CASPPEGKRTQYF. CDR3 nucleotides: TGTGCCAGCCCCCCGGAGGGAAAAAGGACCCAGTACTTC.

This clone was detected a few times. The gene calls are TRBV5-8 and TRBJ1-4, with a possible D match to TRBD1 (6 bases). This CDR3 comprises 15 residues. Germline loops: CDR1 SGHTS, CDR2 YDEGEE. V gave up 3 bases and J gave up 6 bases, with 15 bases separating them. The CDR3 protein is CASSSVDRFDEKLFF. Written as DNA, the CDR3 is TGTGCCAGCAGCTCCGTTGACAGGTTCGATGAAAAACTGTTTTTT.

The chain uses TRBV5-1 and TRBJ2-1; 16 nucleotides agree with TRBD2. Germline CDR1 is SGHRS and CDR2 is YFSETQ. This CDR3 is built from 19 residues. The ends lost 5 bases at V and 4 bases at J; junction bases unmatched: 12. CDR3 coding DNA: TGCGCCAGCAGTCAGACACCGGGACTAGCGGGGGGGTCGTACAATGAGCAGTTCTTC. It specifies CASSQTPGLAGGSYNEQFF.

The chain couples TRBV4-1 to TRBJ1-2; 7 positions match TRBD1. The CDR3 runs 14 residues. The V and J ends lost 0 bases and 4 bases, in that order; junction bases with no gene match: 2. From germline, CDR1 is MGHRA and CDR2 YSYEKL. CDR3 bases: TGCGCCAGCAGCCAAGAAGGGGGCGGCTATGGCTACACCTTC. Protein sequence: CASSQEGGGYGYTF.

The chain combines TRBV19 with TRBJ1-3; a possible D gene is TRBD1 (5 bases). Trimming took off 5 bases at V and 7 bases at J, with 12 bases between the two ends. The CDR3 covers 13 residues. Germline V gene data show CDR1 as LNHDA and CDR2 as SQIVND (reference sequence). CDR3 loop: CASSSSTGNTIYF. CDR3 DNA sequence: TGTGCCAGTAGTTCGTCTACAGGCAACACCATATATTTT.

V gene TRBV5-1 combines with J gene TRBJ2-3; TRBD2 agrees at 15 bases. The CDR3 length is 16 residues. CDR1 SGHRS and CDR2 YFSETQ come from the germline V gene. J was trimmed by 6 bases and V by 6 bases; bases with no gene match: 8. The CDR3 DNA sequence: TGCGCCAGCATCGTCGGGACTAGCGGGGGGCTGGATACGCAGTATTTT. This sequence encodes CASIVGTSGGLDTQYF.

The chain carries TRBV5-1 and TRBJ2-1, with TRBD2 identical over 14 bases. With V trimmed by 7 bases and J by 5 bases, 23 bases remained unmatched. This CDR3 has 21 amino acids. Germline V gives CDR1 SGHRS, CDR2 YFSETQ. The CDR3 loop reads CASLIRPRTSGGPPENNEQFF. The CDR3 DNA reads TGCGCCAGCCTCATACGACCACGGACTAGCGGGGGGCCACCAGAAAACAATGAGCAGTTCTTC.

The CDR3 DNA reads as TGTGCCAGCAGTGAACGACAGGTTTCGGAGCAGTTCTTC. The encoded protein is CASSERQVSEQFF. The chain recombines TRBV6-5 with TRBJ2-1, with a weak D call TRBD1 (6 bases). V lost 5 bases, J lost 10 bases, and 15 bases lay in between. The CDR3 extends over 13 amino acids. Germline CDR1 and CDR2: MNHEY and SVGAGI.

This sequence joins TRBV4-3 and TRBJ2-7, with D perhaps TRBD1 (6 bases). The CDR3 contains 15 residues. Germline V lookup: CDR1 LGHNA, CDR2 YSLEER. V was pared by 5 bases and J by 4 bases, with 18 bases between. CDR3 DNA sequence: TGCGCCAGCAGCGCCTCTAACAGGGAGCCTTACGAGCAGTACTTC. Protein: CASSASNREPYEQYF.